The present entry profiles one TCR beta chain with its context. This record comes from a study of blood T cell repertoires in COVID-19. Study summary: Whether acute or convalescent, the COVID-19 samples came from the United States, Italy and Spain. PBMCs, B-cell-depleted T cells, or T cells provided the cDNA or gDNA that made up the material.

Original handling: Reference gene primers were amplified, and this amplification served to estimate nucleated cell counts. This table comes from immunoSEQ multiplex PCR, and its TCRdb copy is limited to in-frame clones, with some not included. From that table come the V and J calls and clone size; the DNA was used to work out D and trimming. The sample includes approximately 240,000 clones, approximately 79% of them seen just once. Per the germline V gene, CDR1 is SGHNT and CDR2 is YYREEE (reference sequence). There are 11 residues in the CDR3. V dropped 1 base and J dropped 6 bases, with 5 bases sitting between them.

This sequence originates from a middle-aged woman with active or convalescent COVID-19. This chain connects TRBV5-4 to TRBJ2-7; D is ambiguous. Input material: peripheral blood. This CDR3 is CASSLFGEQYF. The CDR3 DNA reads as TGTGCCAGCAGCTTGTTCGGCGAGCAGTACTTC.